This T cell receptor (beta chain) is from a study of PD-1 blockade in classical Hodgkin lymphoma. Every patient experienced relapse after autologous stem cell transplantation, and brentuximab vedotin exposure varied. Starting with thawed PBMCs, CD4+ T cells were purified by magnetic negative selection. Study findings and constraints: The authors excluded patients who started nivolumab under 1 year after ASCT.

Assay used: immunoSEQ multiplex PCR; TCRdb lists only in-frame clones, some missing. The sample includes 13,000 or so clones, more than 65% of them seen just once. The CDR3 length is 15 residues. The germline V and J ends were trimmed by 5 bases and 3 bases, with 14 bases remaining between them. The germline V gene encodes CDR1 SGHAT and CDR2 FQDESV (reference sequence). Concerning this clone: What it binds is not known.

This clonotype was sampled from a human donor with classical Hodgkin lymphoma. Sample: CD4+ T cells from blood, taken at baseline. V gene TRBV11-1 combines with J gene TRBJ2-1; D gene ambiguous. CDR3 in DNA: TGTGCCAGCAGCCCCAGACGTGATCTCTACAATGAGCAGTTCTTC. Translated, it gives CASSPRRDLYNEQFF. The full variable domain, its missing parts supplied by reference TRBV11-1 and TRBJ2-1, is EAEVAQSPRYKITEKSQAVAFWCDPISGHATLYWYRQILGQGPELLVQFQDESVVDDSQLPKDRFSAERLKGVDSTLKIQPAELGDSAMYLCASSPRRDLYNEQFFGPGTRLTVL.